These T cell receptor beta chains were read from a single sample in a study of OX40 agonist ivuxolimab in advanced cancers. TCRdb's copy holds only in-frame clones and misses some; the assay was immunoSEQ multiplex PCR. The sample contains approximately 110,000 clones, roughly 90% of which appear only once. Specimen: CD4+ or CD8+ T cells sorted from blood, collected in a trial of the OX40 agonist ivuxolimab. These receptor sequences come from an adult with an advanced solid tumor such as melanoma, head and neck, liver or kidney cancer. Each CDR3 is given with its conserved first and last residue. A D gene is named only where the DNA matches it firmly.

d_gene: TRBD1
j_gene: TRBJ1-5
v_gene: TRBV5-1
CDR3aa: CASSLGQGTNQPQHF
CDR3nt: TGCGCCAGCAGCTTAGGACAGGGAACCAATCAGCCCCAGCATTTT

d_gene: TRBD1
j_gene: TRBJ2-7
v_gene: TRBV7-2
CDR3aa: CASSRDSLTYEQYF
CDR3nt: TGTGCCAGCAGCCGGGACAGTTTAACCTACGAGCAGTACTTC

d_gene: NA
j_gene: TRBJ1-1
v_gene: TRBV2
CDR3aa: CASVGQLRTEAFF
CDR3nt: TGTGCCAGCGTTGGGCAGTTACGGACTGAAGCTTTCTTT

d_gene: NA
j_gene: TRBJ2-3
v_gene: TRBV5-4
CDR3aa: CASSLVASPDTQYF
CDR3nt: TGTGCCAGCAGCTTGGTGGCCAGCCCCGATACGCAGTATTTT

d_gene: NA
j_gene: TRBJ2-1
v_gene: TRBV27
CDR3aa: CASSFIGLEQFF
CDR3nt: TGTGCCAGCAGTTTCATAGGGCTGGAGCAGTTCTTC

d_gene: TRBD1
j_gene: TRBJ1-5
v_gene: TRBV5-6
CDR3aa: CASSRKGQGFDQPQHF
CDR3nt: TGTGCCAGCAGCCGAAAGGGACAGGGATTCGATCAGCCCCAGCATTTT

d_gene: NA
j_gene: TRBJ1-1
v_gene: TRBV5-4
CDR3aa: CASSLNRGMNTEAFF
CDR3nt: TGTGCCAGCAGCCTGAATCGGGGTATGAACACTGAAGCTTTCTTT

d_gene: NA
j_gene: TRBJ1-2
v_gene: TRBV5-1
CDR3aa: CASSLRVPIDGYTF
CDR3nt: TGCGCCAGCAGCTTACGGGTTCCAATAGATGGCTACACCTTC

d_gene: TRBD1
j_gene: TRBJ2-5
v_gene: TRBV9
CDR3aa: CASSVEGGRETQYF
CDR3nt: TGTGCCAGCAGCGTAGAAGGGGGCCGCGAGACCCAGTACTTC

d_gene: NA
j_gene: TRBJ1-3
v_gene: TRBV28
CDR3aa: CASSSRREGNTIYF
CDR3nt: TGTGCCAGCAGTTCAAGACGGGAGGGAAACACCATATATTTT

d_gene: NA
j_gene: TRBJ2-5
v_gene: TRBV7-3
CDR3aa: CASSRGDSRTQYF
CDR3nt: TGTGCCAGCAGCAGGGGCGACTCGAGGACCCAGTACTTC

d_gene: TRBD1
j_gene: TRBJ1-1
v_gene: TRBV11-2
CDR3aa: CASSPRDSIAAVAFF
CDR3nt: TGTGCCAGCAGCCCCCGGGACAGTATAGCCGCGGTGGCTTTCTTT

d_gene: NA
j_gene: TRBJ1-2
v_gene: TRBV28
CDR3aa: CASSSQGGYTF
CDR3nt: TGTGCCAGCAGCTCACAGGGAGGCTACACCTTC

d_gene: NA
j_gene: TRBJ1-6
v_gene: TRBV2
CDR3aa: CASSGGRSQGFYSPLHF
CDR3nt: TGTGCCAGCAGTGGGGGCAGGAGCCAGGGGTTTTATTCACCCCTCCACTTT

d_gene: TRBD2
j_gene: TRBJ2-1
v_gene: TRBV5-1
CDR3aa: CASRSSGRARSSYNEQFF
CDR3nt: TGCGCCAGCAGGTCTAGCGGGAGGGCCAGAAGCTCCTACAATGAGCAGTTCTTC

d_gene: NA
j_gene: TRBJ1-1
v_gene: TRBV6-6
CDR3aa: CASSSPQGRNTEAFF
CDR3nt: TGTGCCAGCAGTTCCCCTCAGGGACGGAACACTGAAGCTTTCTTT

d_gene: TRBD2
j_gene: TRBJ2-1
v_gene: TRBV5-6
CDR3aa: CASSGLAGVQFF
CDR3nt: TGTGCCAGCAGCGGCCTAGCGGGAGTACAGTTCTTC